Listed here are 27 T cell receptor beta chains from one sample, sequenced in a study of patients and donors after allogeneic stem cell transplantation. TCRdb reprocessed the RT-PCR reads with MiXCR, giving one entry per CDR3 protein. The repertoire consists of some 880,000 distinct CDR3 sequences, with roughly 17% occurring once and the leading ten covering around 6%. Specimen: blood, either unsorted or a sorted T cell fraction (not recorded which). Receptors were obtained from a human donor who was either an allogeneic HSCT recipient or a stem cell or donor lymphocyte infusion donor (not recorded which). It is not recorded whose cells these are; they may come from a transplant donor.

This sequence joins TRBV11-2 and TRBJ1-4; D is possibly TRBD1 (6 bases). Germline lookup yields CDR1 SGHAT and CDR2 FQNNGV. Trimming removed 5 bases from V and 7 bases from J, with 23 bases in between. The CDR3 totals 17 residues. The CDR3 loop is CASSMTARTGRGEKLFF. The CDR3 DNA follows: TGTGCCAGCAGCATGACCGCAAGAACAGGGAGGGGTGAAAAACTGTTTTTT.

The chain recombines TRBV20-1 with TRBJ2-5; 8 positions agree with TRBD1. CDR1 and CDR2 from the germline V gene are DFQATT and SNEGSKA (reference sequence). J was trimmed by 5 bases and V by 4 bases; bases with no gene match: 9. The CDR3 extends over 14 amino acids. The CDR3 nucleotides are TGCAGTGCTAAAATCTCAGGGGGCGCGGAGACCCAGTACTTC. This codes for CSAKISGGAETQYF.

J is TRBJ2-7 and V is TRBV20-1; a weak D match, TRBD1 (6 bases). CDR1 and CDR2 from the germline V gene are DFQATT and SNEGSKA (reference sequence). V was trimmed by 6 bases and J by 3 bases, leaving 21 bases between them. This CDR3 is built from 15 residues. The CDR3: CSAGATKQGRYEQYF. In DNA form, the CDR3 reads TGCAGTGCCGGCGCGACGAAACAGGGACGCTACGAGCAGTACTTC.

This chain joins TRBV11-2 and TRBJ2-2; 11 bases are a match to TRBD2. The junction had 14 bases not matched to a gene; V was cut back by 7 bases and J by 7 bases. Germline values: CDR1 SGHAT, CDR2 FQNNGV. This CDR3 is 17 amino acids long. The CDR3 loop is CASTRGTSGPRGGELFF. The CDR3 DNA reads TGTGCCAGCACCCGAGGGACTAGCGGCCCTAGGGGCGGGGAGCTGTTTTTT.

The chain combines TRBV4-1 with TRBJ1-2; 10 nucleotides align to TRBD1. Losses at the gene ends were 1 base for V and 2 bases for J; bases not matched to a gene: 10. Germline CDR1 and CDR2: MGHRA and YSYEKL. The CDR3 spans 18 residues. CDR3 sequence: CASSQVVPMTGGNYGYTF. CDR3 nucleotide sequence: TGCGCCAGCAGCCAAGTTGTCCCCATGACAGGGGGCAACTATGGCTACACCTTC.

The chain links TRBV20-1 to TRBJ2-3; TRBD1 is a possible D gene (6 bases). The germline CDR1 and CDR2 sequences are DFQATT and SNEGSKA (reference sequence). This CDR3 comprises 17 residues. Trimming took 0 bases from V and 2 from J, leaving 18 bases between them. This CDR3 is CSARDESWGRATDTQYF. CDR3 in DNA: TGCAGTGCTAGAGATGAGAGTTGGGGGCGGGCCACAGATACGCAGTATTTT.

The J gene is TRBJ1-1, the V gene TRBV5-1; 8 bases map to TRBD1. This CDR3 is 17 amino acids long. V lost 4 bases to trimming and J lost 1 base; unmatched junction nucleotides: 12. CDR1 and CDR2 from the germline V gene are SGHRS and YFSETQ. CDR3 DNA: TGCGCCAGCAGCCTGCCCGGACAGGGTAGTGCGAACACTGAAGCTTTCTTT. The encoded protein is CASSLPGQGSANTEAFF.

The chain couples TRBV25-1 to TRBJ1-5, with unresolved D. There are 11 residues in the CDR3. The V gene's germline CDR1 is MGHDK and CDR2 SYGVNS. Trimming removed 6 bases from V and 12 bases from J, with 12 bases in between. The CDR3 region has the DNA TGTGCCAGCAGCAAAGGCCGGGACCAGCATTTT. This translates into CASSKGRDQHF. Filled out from reference TRBV25-1 and TRBJ1-5, the complete variable domain reads EADIYQTPRYLVIGTGKKITLECSQTMGHDKMYWYQQDPGMELHLIHYSYGVNSTEKGDLSSESTVSRIRTEHFPLTLESARPSHTSQYLCASSKGRDQHFGDGTRLSIL.

The table lists this clonotype with a few counts. The DNA for the CDR3 is TGTGCCACCAGCTGGGGGGCCGGGGTTGAAAAACTGTTTTTT. Encoded protein: CATSWGAGVEKLFF. V is TRBV15 and J is TRBJ1-4; D might be TRBD1 (6 bases). Trimming left V 5 bases short and J 7 bases short, with 14 bases between. Germline values: CDR1 LNHNV, CDR2 YYDKDF (reference sequence). This CDR3 region has 14 residues.

V and J are TRBV7-3 and TRBJ1-1, with no clear D. The germline CDR1 and CDR2 sequences are SGHTA and FQGTGA. The ends were cut back, 5 bases at V and 4 bases at J, with 11 bases in the middle. This CDR3 spans 13 amino acids. The CDR3 reads CASSPEGLTEAFF. The CDR3 DNA is TGTGCCAGCAGCCCAGAGGGCCTCACTGAAGCTTTCTTT.

The V and J genes are TRBV9 and TRBJ2-7; TRBD1 is a possible D gene (5 bases). V gave up 0 bases and J gave up 2 bases, with 15 bases separating them. The CDR3 is made up of 16 amino acids. Germline CDR1 and CDR2: SGDLS and YYNGEE. The CDR3 coding sequence is TGTGCCAGCAGCGTAGGGGGCCAGGGCTTACCCTACGAGCAGTACTTC. Its protein is CASSVGGQGLPYEQYF.

The chain carries TRBV27 and TRBJ2-7; 8 bases map to TRBD2. This CDR3 comprises 15 residues. CDR1 is MNHEY, CDR2 SMNVEV, per germline (reference sequence). The junction had 6 bases not matched to a gene; V was cut back by 5 bases and J by 0 bases. The chain's CDR3 is CASSTERESSYEQYF. The DNA for the CDR3 is TGTGCCAGCAGTACCGAGCGGGAGAGCTCCTACGAGCAGTACTTC.

This clonotype has just a few counts. The CDR3 is CASSLEKTSGRDEQYF. CDR3 nucleotides: TGTGCCAGCAGTTTAGAGAAGACTAGCGGGAGGGACGAGCAGTACTTC. This chain joins TRBV12-3 or TRBV12-4 and TRBJ2-7; 14 nucleotides agree with TRBD2. The CDR3 loop spans 16 amino acids. V lost 1 base, J lost 5 bases, and 4 bases stayed unmatched.

This clonotype has more than one count but fewer than ten. For the CDR3, the DNA is TGTGCCAGCTCTTACAGGGGTTACACTGAAGCTTTCTTT. Amino acid sequence: CASSYRGYTEAFF. This chain uses TRBV18 with TRBJ1-1; 7 bases are a match to TRBD1. This CDR3 is 13 amino acids long. From germline, CDR1 is KGHSH and CDR2 LQKENI. The trim removed 6 bases at V and 3 bases at J, leaving 4 bases unmatched.

This clonotype was observed a handful of times. The V and J genes are TRBV4-2 and TRBJ2-5; D unclear. Germline values: CDR1 LGHNA, CDR2 YNFKEQ. This CDR3 comprises 14 residues. Between the trimmed V and J ends, which lost 4 bases and 3 bases, there was a span of 12 bases. CDR3 loop: CASSLETEKETQYF. CDR3 DNA sequence: TGTGCCAGCAGCCTCGAGACGGAGAAAGAGACCCAGTACTTC.

This clonotype was detected a few times. The genes are TRBV3-1 and TRBJ1-6, with a weak D call TRBD1 (5 bases). Trimming pared 0 bases from V and 10 bases from J, leaving 16 bases between. Germline lookup yields CDR1 LGHDT and CDR2 YNNKEL (reference sequence). The CDR3 is 16 amino acids. The CDR3 region is CASSQDEGTLDSPLHF. CDR3 nucleotide sequence: TGTGCCAGCAGCCAAGATGAGGGGACGTTGGACTCACCCCTCCACTTT.

The chain has TRBV5-1 and TRBJ2-3, with TRBD2 identical over 9 bases. J lost 0 bases, V lost 5 bases, and 4 bases had no gene match. Germline CDR1 reads SGHRS; CDR2 reads YFSETQ. CDR3 length: 15 residues. As DNA, the CDR3 is TGCGCCAGCAGGGAAGGACTAGCGAGCACAGATACGCAGTATTTT. Residues: CASREGLASTDTQYF.

This clonotype showed up just a few times. The V gene is TRBV12-3 or TRBV12-4, the J gene TRBJ2-7; 9 nucleotides align to TRBD1. Losses at the gene ends were 5 bases for V and 6 bases for J; bases not matched to a gene: 20. This CDR3 is built from 18 residues. CDR3 in DNA: TGTGCCAGCAGTCCAGATGCCGGGGACAGGGTATCACCTGGCGAGCAGTACTTC. This gives the protein CASSPDAGDRVSPGEQYF.

The chain couples TRBV6-2 or TRBV6-3 to TRBJ2-3, with 7 bases fitting TRBD1. Germline lookup yields CDR1 MNHEY and CDR2 SVGEGT. Trimming cost V 2 bases and J 2 bases; bases outside gene matches: 16. The CDR3 length is 19 residues. CDR3 in amino acids: CASSYPIPNGQADTDTQYF. The CDR3 DNA reads TGTGCCAGCAGTTACCCAATACCAAACGGACAGGCAGACACAGATACGCAGTATTTT.

The chain combines TRBV5-1 with TRBJ2-2, with D perhaps matching TRBD1 or TRBD2 (5 bases each). This CDR3 contains 15 residues. The V gene's germline CDR1 is SGHRS and CDR2 YFSETQ. V was pared by 4 bases and J by 2 bases, with 12 bases between. Here the CDR3 DNA reads TGCGCCAGCAGCAAAGGGACCATAAACACCGGGGAGCTGTTTTTT. This codes for CASSKGTINTGELFF.

In this sample, this clonotype turned up a few times. The J gene is TRBJ1-2, the V gene TRBV6-1, with D possibly matching TRBD1 (5 bases). V gave up 6 bases and J gave up 7 bases, with 18 bases separating them. The V gene's germline CDR1 is MNHNS and CDR2 SASEGT. The CDR3 runs to 14 residues. This CDR3 reads CASSTRGGAIGYTF. The CDR3 DNA is TGTGCCAGCAGCACCCGCGGAGGGGCCATTGGCTACACCTTC.

The chain is built from TRBV3-1 and TRBJ2-7; D possibly corresponds to TRBD2 (5 bases). The V gene's germline CDR1 is LGHDT and CDR2 YNNKEL (reference sequence). This CDR3 spans 14 amino acids. The V end lost 5 bases, the J end lost 0 bases, and 11 bases lay between the germline ends. The CDR3 DNA reads TGTGCCAGCAGCTCGGACTTCTCCTCCTACGAGCAGTACTTC. Encoded protein: CASSSDFSSYEQYF.

This clonotype was detected only a few times. This rearrangement joins TRBV25-1 to TRBJ1-5; D gene ambiguous. The CDR3 is 13 amino acids. Germline values: CDR1 MGHDK, CDR2 SYGVNS. The V and J ends lost 0 bases and 4 bases respectively, with 4 bases between them. The CDR3 coding sequence is TGTGCCAGCAGTGAATACGGGAATCAGCCCCAGCATTTT. It is translated as CASSEYGNQPQHF.

Many counts were recorded for this clonotype. The J gene is TRBJ2-3, the V gene TRBV10-3; TRBD1 matches at 9 bases. Trimming removed 2 bases from V and 0 bases from J; junction bases left unmatched: 0. Germline V gene data show CDR1 as ENHRY and CDR2 as SYGVKD. This CDR3 spans 15 amino acids. Here the CDR3 DNA reads TGTGCCATCAGTGAGGGGACAGGGAGCACAGATACGCAGTATTTT. Protein sequence: CAISEGTGSTDTQYF.

The chain uses TRBV10-3 and TRBJ1-4; 8 bases match TRBD1. The CDR3 consists of 13 residues. The V gene's germline CDR1 is ENHRY and CDR2 SYGVKD. With V trimmed by 6 bases and J by 6 bases, 3 bases remained unmatched. The CDR3 bases are TGTGCCATCAGGGGACAGGTCGATGAAAAACTGTTTTTT. It translates to CAIRGQVDEKLFF.

This clonotype was seen a single time. This chain uses TRBV6-5 with TRBJ1-5, with 7 bases that match TRBD1. The CDR3 covers 14 residues. Germline CDR1 and CDR2: MNHEY and SVGAGI. J lost 7 bases, V lost 2 bases, and 5 bases had no gene match. The CDR3 DNA is TGTGCCAGCAGTTACGGAGGGGGCAGGCAGCCCCAGCATTTT. Translated: CASSYGGGRQPQHF.

This clonotype has a single count. The chain joins TRBV7-2 to TRBJ1-1, with D hard to call. Between the trimmed V and J ends, which lost 4 bases and 2 bases, there was a span of 14 bases. Germline lookup yields CDR1 SGHTA and CDR2 FQGNSA. This CDR3 region has 15 residues. This CDR3 reads CASSSIPQANTEAFF. The CDR3 nucleotides read TGTGCCAGCAGCTCTATACCTCAGGCTAACACTGAAGCTTTCTTT.